The 29 T cell receptor beta chains presented below share a single source sample, sequenced in a study of cytomegalovirus exposure and HLA in healthy donors. A multiplex PCR was run with 60 Vbeta primers and 13 Jbeta primers. Method: immunoSEQ multiplex PCR; TCRdb's copy keeps in-frame clones and lacks some. The profile covers 110,000 to 150,000 clones, with 60% to 80% appearing a single time and 1.5% to 2% taken by the ten largest. The specimen sequenced was PBMCs. These receptor sequences come from a female donor in good health and CMV-seronegative.

CDR3 amino acids: CASSFRGESPFF. CDR3 DNA: TGTGCCAGCAGCTTTCGTGGAGAGTCACCGTTTTTT. J is TRBJ1-4 and V is TRBV5-4, with unresolved D. Germline CDR1 reads SGHNT; CDR2 reads YYREEE (reference sequence). CDR3 size: 12 residues. The V gene lost 2 bases and the J gene lost 16 bases, with 15 bases spanning the gap.

This clone was counted a few times. This chain uses TRBV7-9 with TRBJ1-4; the D gene is possibly TRBD1 (5 bases). Germline-derived CDR1 and CDR2 are SEHNR and FQNEAQ (reference sequence). This CDR3 is built from 15 residues. V shed 1 base and J shed 7 bases, with 13 bases lying between them. CDR3 DNA: TGTGCCAGCAGCTTAGTATCCAGGGAAAGTGAAAAACTGTTTTTT. This codes for CASSLVSRESEKLFF.

CDR3 loop: CASGDPLGGGYTF. CDR3 nucleotides: TGTGCCAGCGGGGACCCTCTAGGGGGTGGCTACACCTTC. The chain has TRBV6-5 and TRBJ1-2; TRBD1 is a possible D gene (6 bases). Germline V CDR1 and CDR2: MNHEY, SVGAGI. The CDR3 length is 13 residues. Trimming left V 8 bases short and J 7 bases short, with 17 bases between.

J is TRBJ1-5 and V is TRBV7-3; D may be TRBD1 (5 bases). The germline gives CDR1 SGHTA, CDR2 FQGTGA. The V gene lost 2 bases and the J gene lost 7 bases, with 12 bases spanning the gap. The CDR3 spans 14 residues. This chain's CDR3 is CASSLGERGQPQHF. The CDR3 coding sequence is TGTGCCAGCAGCTTAGGGGAAAGGGGCCAGCCCCAGCATTTT.

The chain is built from TRBV5-4 and TRBJ1-1; a weak D match, TRBD1 (6 bases). The germline V gene encodes CDR1 SGHNT and CDR2 YYREEE (reference sequence). V lost 2 bases and J 4 bases, leaving 9 bases between the germline ends. The CDR3 runs to 13 residues. In nucleotides, the CDR3 is TGTGCCAGCAGCTTTAGGGGGGGCACTGAAGCTTTCTTT. This encodes CASSFRGGTEAFF.

V usage is TRBV19 and J usage is TRBJ2-5; tentative D call: TRBD2 (6 bases). The end of the DNA is better explained by TRBJ2-7, so the J call may be wrong. The germline gives CDR1 LNHDA, CDR2 SQIVND (reference sequence). The length of the CDR3 is 14 residues. As DNA, the CDR3 is TGTGCCAGCGCTAGGGGCGGGGCTACCTACGAGCAGTACTTC. It translates to CASARGGATYEQYF.

The gene calls are TRBV19 and TRBJ1-2; 7 nucleotides agree with TRBD1. V lost 0 bases to trimming and J lost 6 bases; unmatched junction nucleotides: 10. The length of the CDR3 is 16 residues. CDR1 and CDR2 from the germline V gene are LNHDA and SQIVND (reference sequence). The CDR3 DNA is TGTGCCAGTAGTATAGATTCGGGACAGAGGAAGGATGGCTACACCTTC. This sequence encodes CASSIDSGQRKDGYTF. The entire variable domain, with the rest obtained from reference TRBV19 and TRBJ1-2, is as follows: DGGITQSPKYLFRKEGQNVTLSCEQNLNHDAMYWYRQDPGQGLRLIYYSQIVNDFQKGDIAEGYSVSREKKESFPLTVTSAQKNPTAFYLCASSIDSGQRKDGYTFGSGTRLTVV.

The chain is built from TRBV11-2 and TRBJ1-3; D not resolved. V dropped 5 bases and J dropped 4 bases, with 9 bases sitting between them. The CDR3 totals 13 residues. Germline loops: CDR1 SGHAT, CDR2 FQNNGV. In DNA form, the CDR3 reads TGTGCCAGCAGCCACTCCAGGGGAAACACCATATATTTT. It translates to CASSHSRGNTIYF.

This clone occurred once. The V and J genes are TRBV30 and TRBJ2-7; 10 bases align to TRBD1. J gave up 2 bases and V 2 bases, and 3 bases lay outside the gene matches. The CDR3 length is 14 residues. The germline gives CDR1 GTSNPN, CDR2 SVGIG (reference sequence). This CDR3 is CAWSYGQGAYEQYF. The CDR3 bases are TGTGCCTGGAGTTACGGACAGGGGGCCTACGAGCAGTACTTC.

This clone was seen more than once but under ten times. The rearrangement links TRBV18 to TRBJ1-2; 8 nucleotides line up with TRBD1. The ends lost 3 bases at V and 8 bases at J; junction bases unmatched: 5. Germline V gene sequence: CDR1 KGHSH, CDR2 LQKENI. The CDR3 totals 13 residues. CDR3 DNA sequence: TGTGCCAGCTCACCGACAGGGGATGAGGGCTACACCTTC. Translating gives CASSPTGDEGYTF.

The genes are TRBV21-1 and TRBJ2-7; TRBD2, the table's D call, was not compared with the DNA. TRBV21-1 is described as a pseudogene. CDR3 length equals 16 residues. CDR3 bases: TGTGCCAGCAGCAAGATACGAGGGCCTAAAACCTACGAGCAGTACTTC. As protein: CASSKIRGPKTYEQYF.

The chain recombines TRBV27 with TRBJ1-5, with TRBD1 matching 9 bases. The CDR3 has 15 amino acids. J was trimmed by 7 bases and V by 6 bases; bases with no gene match: 10. Germline CDR1 MNHEY, CDR2 SMNVEV (reference sequence). The DNA for the CDR3 is TGTGCCAGCAGCCGCCGGACAGGGGCTTTACAGCCCCAGCATTTT. Encoded protein: CASSRRTGALQPQHF.

CDR3 sequence: CSVAGAAKVITDTQYF. The CDR3 region has the DNA TGCAGCGTTGCAGGGGCCGCGAAAGTTATCACAGATACGCAGTATTTT. V usage is TRBV29-1 and J usage is TRBJ2-3; D is possibly TRBD1 (6 bases). V shed 4 bases and J shed 2 bases, with 19 bases lying between them. Germline V gives CDR1 SQVTM, CDR2 ANQGSEA. CDR3 size: 16 residues.

The V call is TRBV7-2, the J call TRBJ1-6; the match to TRBD1 covers 10 bases. In germline, CDR1 is SGHTA, CDR2 FQGNSA. This CDR3 is built from 14 residues. V was clipped by 5 bases and J by 9 bases; unmatched bases: 4. The CDR3 reads CASSRGTGVSPLHF. CDR3 coding DNA: TGTGCCAGCAGCCGAGGGACAGGGGTTTCACCCCTCCACTTT.

The chain combines TRBV11-3 with TRBJ2-3; possibly TRBD1 for D (5 bases). Germline CDR1 and CDR2: SGHNT and YENEEA. The germline V and J ends were trimmed by 5 bases and 3 bases, with 15 bases remaining between them. This CDR3 spans 15 amino acids. The CDR3 sequence: CASSPRQGATDTQYF. CDR3 in DNA: TGTGCCAGCAGCCCCCGCCAAGGGGCTACAGATACGCAGTATTTT.

This clone was seen once. The chain employs TRBV11-2 and TRBJ1-1, with D possibly matching TRBD1 (6 bases). Germline V gene data show CDR1 as SGHAT and CDR2 as FQNNGV. The CDR3 is 16 residues long. The V end lost 6 bases, the J end lost 0 bases, and 17 bases lay between the germline ends. Here the CDR3 DNA reads TGTGCCAGCAGTTCGGGACACTTGATTATGAACACTGAAGCTTTCTTT. Its translation is CASSSGHLIMNTEAFF.

The rearrangement joins TRBV9 to TRBJ1-6, with 8 bases matching TRBD1. The V segment lost 3 bases and the J segment 11 bases; nucleotides outside the gene matches: 10. The germline CDR1 and CDR2 sequences are SGDLS and YYNGEE. The CDR3 is 15 residues long. Written as DNA, the CDR3 is TGTGCCAGCAGCGCCCGGGACAGGCTTTCGGCACCCCTCCACTTT. Amino acids: CASSARDRLSAPLHF.

In nucleotides, the CDR3 is TGTGCCAGCAGCTTTCAGGGAAGCTCCTACGAGCAGTACTTC. It translates to CASSFQGSSYEQYF. V usage is TRBV9 and J usage is TRBJ2-7; possibly TRBD1 for D (5 bases). The CDR3 runs to 14 residues. Trimming took off 4 bases at V and 0 bases at J, with 11 bases between the two ends. Looked up from germline, CDR1 is SGDLS and CDR2 is YYNGEE.

The V gene is TRBV7-2, the J gene TRBJ1-1, with D perhaps matching TRBD1 (6 bases). The germline gives CDR1 SGHTA, CDR2 FQGNSA. Trimming pared 3 bases from V and 3 bases from J, leaving 11 bases between. CDR3 size: 14 residues. In nucleotides, the CDR3 is TGTGCCAGCAGCTTTCGGGGGGGCGACACTGAAGCTTTCTTT. Encoded protein: CASSFRGGDTEAFF.

The chain combines TRBV7-9 with TRBJ1-2; D remains unclear. Trimming stripped 5 bases from V and 1 base from J, with 8 bases between. The CDR3 runs 13 residues. Germline lookup yields CDR1 SEHNR and CDR2 FQNEAQ (reference sequence). This chain's CDR3 is CASSSGDNYGYTF. The CDR3 DNA sequence: TGTGCCAGCAGCAGCGGCGATAACTATGGCTACACCTTC. Full variable domain (missing parts from reference TRBV7-9 and TRBJ1-2): DTGVSQNPRHKITKRGQNVTFRCDPISEHNRLYWYRQTLGQGPEFLTYFQNEAQLEKSRLLSDRFSAERPKGSFSTLEIQRTEQGDSAMYLCASSSGDNYGYTFGSGTRLTVV.

The chain joins TRBV30 to TRBJ2-7; 10 bases fit TRBD1. The CDR3 is 16 residues long. Germline V gene lookup returns CDR1 GTSNPN and CDR2 SVGIG (reference sequence). V was clipped by 0 bases and J by 7 bases; unmatched bases: 12. The CDR3, as DNA: TGTGCCTGGAGTGTAAAGCCGGGACAGGGGTCAGGGGAGCAGTACTTC. This codes for CAWSVKPGQGSGEQYF.

The chain combines TRBV28 with TRBJ2-7, with 8 bases aligning to TRBD2. V shed 3 bases and J 6 bases; nucleotides not matched to a gene: 10. The germline V gene has CDR1 MDHEN and CDR2 SYDVKM. CDR3 length: 15 residues. This CDR3 reads CASSFGGTSLSEQYF. Here the CDR3 DNA reads TGTGCCAGCAGTTTTGGGGGGACTAGTCTTAGCGAGCAGTACTTC.

This rearrangement joins TRBV5-1 to TRBJ1-4, with unresolved D. CDR1 and CDR2 from the germline V gene are SGHRS and YFSETQ. The CDR3 consists of 18 residues. The V end lost 7 bases, the J end lost 8 bases, and 30 bases lay between the germline ends. The chain's CDR3 is CASRPRILGQSGGEKLFF. Here the CDR3 DNA reads TGCGCCAGCCGCCCTCGGATTTTAGGGCAGTCAGGAGGGGAAAAACTGTTTTTT.

The V call is TRBV2, the J call TRBJ2-7; 7 bases match TRBD1. This CDR3 has 13 residues. Germline trimming cut 9 bases from V and 0 bases from J; bases unmatched to any gene: 5. In germline, CDR1 is SNHLY, CDR2 FYNNEI. In DNA, the CDR3 is TGTGCCAGAGGGGGACAGAGCTCCTACGAGCAGTACTTC. Residues: CARGGQSSYEQYF.

This clone was detected only a few times. V gene TRBV25-1 combines with J gene TRBJ2-2, with 11 bases fitting TRBD2. V dropped 8 bases and J dropped 4; count of bases not matched to a gene: 6. The CDR3 loop spans 15 amino acids. CDR1 is MGHDK and CDR2 is SYGVNS in the germline V gene. The CDR3 spells CASGGLAGATGELFF. The DNA for the CDR3 is TGTGCCAGCGGAGGACTAGCGGGTGCCACCGGGGAGCTGTTTTTT.

The chain employs TRBV5-1 and TRBJ2-7; D gene ambiguous. Trimming removed 3 bases from V and 2 bases from J, with 9 bases in between. The CDR3 covers 13 residues. Germline CDR1 and CDR2: SGHRS and YFSETQ. Here the CDR3 DNA reads TGCGCCAGCAGCTCTGCAGGAACCTACGAGCAGTACTTC. Translation: CASSSAGTYEQYF.

This sequence joins TRBV28 and TRBJ1-2; 9 bases match TRBD1. The germline CDR1 and CDR2 sequences are MDHEN and SYDVKM. V was clipped by 6 bases and J by 2 bases; unmatched bases: 7. This CDR3 has 15 residues. The CDR3 DNA follows: TGTGCCAGCAGGACAGGGGGAAGTAGCAACTATGGCTACACCTTC. Amino acids: CASRTGGSSNYGYTF.

This sequence joins TRBV28 and TRBJ2-2, with 8 bases identical to TRBD1. CDR3 length equals 16 residues. V trimming: 4 bases; J trimming: 4 bases; junction bases outside the gene matches: 8. Germline V gene data show CDR1 as MDHEN and CDR2 as SYDVKM. CDR3 nucleotides: TGTGCCAGCAGTTCCTTCCACAGGGGGACCACCGGGGAGCTGTTTTTT. The encoded protein is CASSSFHRGTTGELFF.

This clone was observed a handful of times. V is TRBV2 and J is TRBJ1-1; no reliable D call. The CDR3 has 12 residues. V lost 2 bases, J lost 7 bases, and 8 bases lay in between. Germline CDR1 reads SNHLY; CDR2 reads FYNNEI. CDR3 sequence: CASSEIGVEAFF. As DNA, the CDR3 is TGTGCCAGCAGTGAAATCGGGGTTGAAGCTTTCTTT. Full variable domain (outside the CDR3, taken from reference TRBV2 and TRBJ1-1): EPEVTQTPSHQVTQMGQEVILRCVPISNHLYFYWYRQILGQKVEFLVSFYNNEISEKSEIFDDQFSVERPDGSNFTLKIRSTKLEDSAMYFCASSEIGVEAFFGQGTRLTVV.